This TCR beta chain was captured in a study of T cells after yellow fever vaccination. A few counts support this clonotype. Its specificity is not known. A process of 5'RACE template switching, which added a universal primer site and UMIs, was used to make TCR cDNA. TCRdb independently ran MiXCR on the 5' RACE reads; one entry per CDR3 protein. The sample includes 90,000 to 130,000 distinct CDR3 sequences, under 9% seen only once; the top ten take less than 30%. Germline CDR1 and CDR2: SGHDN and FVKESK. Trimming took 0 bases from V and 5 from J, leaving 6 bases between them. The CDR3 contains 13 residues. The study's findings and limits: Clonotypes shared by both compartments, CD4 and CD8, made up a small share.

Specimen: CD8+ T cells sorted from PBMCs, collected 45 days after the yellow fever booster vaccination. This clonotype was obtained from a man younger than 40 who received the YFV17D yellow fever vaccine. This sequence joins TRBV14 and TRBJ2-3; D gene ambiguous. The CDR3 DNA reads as TGTGCCAGCAGCCAAGATCTGGGAGATACGCAGTATTTT. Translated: CASSQDLGDTQYF.